The 28 T cell receptor beta chains below come from one sample, sequenced in a study of OX40 agonist ivuxolimab in advanced cancers. This table comes from immunoSEQ multiplex PCR, and its TCRdb copy is limited to in-frame clones, with some not included. The sample contains approximately 23,000 clones, less than 90% of which appear only once. The source material was CD4+ or CD8+ T cells sorted from blood, sampled in a trial of the OX40 agonist ivuxolimab. Every receptor here comes from an adult with an advanced solid tumor such as melanoma, head and neck, liver or kidney cancer.

The genes are TRBV27 and TRBJ2-3; tentative D call: TRBD1 (7 bases). This CDR3 is 21 amino acids long. The germline V gene has CDR1 MNHEY and CDR2 SMNVEV (reference sequence). V was clipped by 1 base and J by 0 bases, with 26 bases between them. CDR3 loop: CASSLFGGEAYGTESTDTQYF. In DNA, the CDR3 is TGTGCCAGCAGTTTATTCGGCGGGGAAGCCTACGGGACAGAGAGCACAGATACGCAGTATTTT.

This chain joins TRBV19 and TRBJ2-3, with D hard to call. The ends were cut back, 2 bases at V and 2 bases at J, with 11 bases in the middle. The CDR3 contains 15 residues. From germline, CDR1 is LNHDA and CDR2 SQIVND (reference sequence). DNA of the CDR3: TGTGCCAGTAGTATATACGGTAGAGACACAGATACGCAGTATTTT. The encoded protein is CASSIYGRDTDTQYF.

The V call is TRBV19, the J call TRBJ2-7; D is possibly TRBD1 or TRBD2 (5 bases each). Trimming cost V 0 bases and J 1 base, with 10 bases left between them. The CDR3 spans 15 residues. CDR1 and CDR2 (germline): LNHDA, SQIVND (reference sequence). The DNA for the CDR3 is TGTGCCAGTAGTATAGAGGGGGACGAGTCCTACGAGCAGTACTTC. Amino acids: CASSIEGDESYEQYF. Combining the CDR3 with reference TRBV19 and TRBJ2-7 gives the whole variable domain DGGITQSPKYLFRKEGQNVTLSCEQNLNHDAMYWYRQDPGQGLRLIYYSQIVNDFQKGDIAEGYSVSREKKESFPLTVTSAQKNPTAFYLCASSIEGDESYEQYFGPGTRLTVT.

V and J are TRBV7-2 and TRBJ1-2; no clear D gene. Trimming pared 7 bases from V and 3 bases from J, leaving 15 bases between. Germline CDR1 SGHTA, CDR2 FQGNSA. This CDR3 has 14 amino acids. The CDR3 nucleotides are TGTGCCAGCACCCCCTTGTGGGGTGACTATGGCTACACCTTC. Translated: CASTPLWGDYGYTF.

J is TRBJ2-7 and V is TRBV27; tentative D call: TRBD1 (5 bases). The CDR3 covers 14 residues. Germline CDR1 reads MNHEY; CDR2 reads SMNVEV (reference sequence). V was cut by 4 bases and J by 3 bases, with 13 bases left in between. Here the CDR3 reads CASSSTALSYEQYF. In DNA form, the CDR3 reads TGTGCCAGCAGTTCGACAGCCCTAAGCTACGAGCAGTACTTC.

The chain employs TRBV6-7 and TRBJ1-1; D is ambiguous. TRBV6-7 is reported as an ORF; its role is uncertain. The V and J ends lost 2 bases and 1 base respectively, with 5 bases between them. The CDR3 runs to 13 residues. Here the CDR3 DNA reads TGTGCCAGCAGTTACGGGCAGAACACTGAAGCTTTCTTT. Protein product: CASSYGQNTEAFF.

The chain is built from TRBV30 and TRBJ2-1; D gene ambiguous. Per germline, CDR1 GTSNPN and CDR2 SVGIG (reference sequence). The CDR3 contains 16 residues. V lost 0 bases, J lost 5 bases, and 17 bases lay in between. CDR3 sequence (DNA): TGTGCCTGGAGTGTGACGGTAGGAAATCAGGACAATGAGCAGTTCTTC. Translated, it gives CAWSVTVGNQDNEQFF.

In this sample, this clone turned up once. This chain uses TRBV4-1 with TRBJ2-7, with TRBD1 matching 8 bases. Germline CDR1 MGHRA, CDR2 YSYEKL. CDR3 size: 15 residues. V trimming: 1 base; J trimming: 3 bases; junction bases outside the gene matches: 5. This CDR3 is CASSQVGTGVYEQYF. For the CDR3, the DNA is TGCGCCAGCAGCCAAGTAGGGACAGGAGTCTACGAGCAGTACTTC.

The chain has TRBV6-7 and TRBJ2-3, with 12 bases that match TRBD2. TRBV6-7 is given ORF status, its function remaining uncertain. Trimming at V came to 10 bases and at J to 4 bases, leaving 9 bases not matched to a gene. There are 15 residues in the CDR3. The CDR3 here is CANTTSGRGADTQYF. Written as DNA, the CDR3 is TGTGCCAATACGACTAGCGGGAGAGGCGCAGATACGCAGTATTTT.

This clone was observed a few times. The chain combines TRBV5-3 with TRBJ2-7; possible D gene TRBD1, 6 bases. TRBV5-3 is an ORF, with its function uncertain. This CDR3 is built from 14 residues. Trimming took off 8 bases at V and 1 base at J, with 16 bases between the two ends. The CDR3 loop reads CASSRTDSSYEQYF. CDR3 bases: TGTGCCAGCAGTCGGACAGACAGTTCCTACGAGCAGTACTTC.

The gene calls are TRBV18 and TRBJ1-1; no firm D call. CDR1 and CDR2 from the germline V gene are KGHSH and LQKENI. The CDR3 covers 15 residues. Trimming cost V 1 base and J 1 base, with 10 bases left between them. The CDR3 nucleotides are TGTGCCAGCTCACCACAAAATTACCAGAACACTGAAGCTTTCTTT. It specifies CASSPQNYQNTEAFF.

The chain carries TRBV19 and TRBJ2-2; TRBD2 matches 12 bases. This CDR3 region has 15 residues. V was clipped by 8 bases and J by 5 bases; unmatched bases: 6. The germline gives CDR1 LNHDA, CDR2 SQIVND (reference sequence). This chain's CDR3 is CASVRLAGVTGELFF. For the CDR3, the DNA is TGTGCCAGTGTCAGACTAGCGGGAGTTACCGGGGAGCTGTTTTTT.

The rearrangement joins TRBV28 to TRBJ1-2; a possible D gene is TRBD1 (6 bases). V was shortened by 8 bases and J by 8 bases, with 30 bases between the two germline ends. Germline loops: CDR1 MDHEN, CDR2 SYDVKM. The CDR3 loop spans 17 amino acids. The CDR3 spells CASSRGHGRSNRDGYTF. CDR3 nucleotide sequence: TGTGCCAGCTCCAGGGGTCACGGCCGATCGAATCGGGACGGCTACACCTTC.

The chain is built from TRBV29-1 and TRBJ2-1, with 14 nucleotides matching TRBD2. Germline V lookup: CDR1 SQVTM, CDR2 ANQGSEA. V trimming: 6 bases; J trimming: 3 bases; junction bases outside the gene matches: 4. This CDR3 is built from 15 residues. This CDR3 reads CSVVGLAGGYNEQFF. CDR3 nucleotide sequence: TGCAGCGTCGTCGGACTAGCGGGAGGCTACAATGAGCAGTTCTTC.

This clone was seen a few times. This CDR3 is CASSDLAGVSGANVLTF. CDR3 nucleotides: TGTGCCAGCAGCGACCTAGCGGGAGTGTCTGGGGCCAACGTCCTGACTTTC. The rearrangement joins TRBV9 to TRBJ2-6; TRBD2 matches 10 bases. Unmatched junction bases numbered 4, after V lost 3 bases and J lost 1 base. The CDR3 has 17 amino acids. Germline CDR1 is SGDLS and CDR2 is YYNGEE.

The V and J genes are TRBV27 and TRBJ2-7, with unresolved D. The V end lost 2 bases, the J end lost 4 bases, and 9 bases lay between the germline ends. This CDR3 is 13 amino acids long. Germline CDR1 MNHEY, CDR2 SMNVEV (reference sequence). CDR3 in DNA: TGTGCCAGCAGTTTAACCATGGCATACGAGCAGTACTTC. It specifies CASSLTMAYEQYF.

This clone was counted a few times. V usage is TRBV7-2 and J usage is TRBJ2-7; D gene ambiguous. The V and J ends lost 5 bases and 6 bases respectively, with 11 bases between them. The CDR3 length is 12 residues. Germline CDR1 SGHTA, CDR2 FQGNSA. Written as DNA, the CDR3 is TGTGCCAGCAGCCCCTCAGGCATCGAGCAGTACTTC. This codes for CASSPSGIEQYF. The full variable domain, completed using reference TRBV7-2 and TRBJ2-7, is GAGVSQSPSNKVTEKGKDVELRCDPISGHTALYWYRQSLGQGLEFLIYFQGNSAPDKSGLPSDRFSAERTGGSVSTLTIQRTQQEDSAVYLCASSPSGIEQYFGPGTRLTVT.

This chain uses TRBV4-1 with TRBJ2-5; D gene ambiguous. V lost 0 bases and J lost 9, with 14 bases in between. The CDR3 runs 14 residues. The V gene's germline CDR1 is MGHRA and CDR2 YSYEKL. The CDR3 DNA reads TGCGCCAGCAGCCAAGATATCGGGCTCGGGTCCCAGTACTTC. It encodes CASSQDIGLGSQYF.

The chain carries TRBV15 and TRBJ2-3, with TRBD2 matching 11 bases. Germline values: CDR1 LNHNV, CDR2 YYDKDF (reference sequence). With 1 base clipped from V and 0 bases from J, the junction kept 15 bases outside the gene matches. This CDR3 has 21 amino acids. CDR3 in DNA: TGTGCCACCAGCAGAGGAGGTTGGGCTAGCGGGAGGAAAGCTAGCACAGATACGCAGTATTTT. Amino acid sequence: CATSRGGWASGRKASTDTQYF.

The chain combines TRBV7-8 with TRBJ2-5; a possible D gene is TRBD2 (6 bases). Germline V lookup: CDR1 SGHVS, CDR2 FQNEAQ. V lost 11 bases to trimming and J lost 2 bases, with 15 bases between them. The CDR3 length is 13 residues. This chain's CDR3 is CAGRDLGQETQYF. As DNA, the CDR3 is TGTGCCGGCCGGGACTTAGGGCAAGAGACCCAGTACTTC.

This rearrangement joins TRBV30 to TRBJ1-2; 8 nucleotides align to TRBD1. The length of the CDR3 is 17 residues. J was trimmed by 6 bases and V by 0 bases; bases with no gene match: 15. Germline-derived CDR1 and CDR2 are GTSNPN and SVGIG (reference sequence). This CDR3 is CAWSVVYPPGGEDGYTF. CDR3 DNA sequence: TGTGCCTGGAGTGTGGTGTACCCCCCAGGGGGCGAAGATGGCTACACCTTC.

This chain uses TRBV27 with TRBJ2-7, with 11 bases identical to TRBD2. This CDR3 contains 14 residues. Germline assignment: CDR1 MNHEY and CDR2 SMNVEV (reference sequence). With 6 bases clipped from V and 4 bases from J, the junction kept 5 bases outside the gene matches. CDR3 protein: CASRLLAGAYEQYF. CDR3 in DNA: TGTGCCAGCAGACTACTAGCGGGGGCTTACGAGCAGTACTTC.

This rearrangement joins TRBV9 to TRBJ1-5; D is perhaps TRBD1 (5 bases). V lost 4 bases and J 9 bases, leaving 17 bases between the germline ends. Germline values: CDR1 SGDLS, CDR2 YYNGEE. The CDR3 contains 14 residues. The CDR3: CASSPPRAHGPQHF. The CDR3 DNA sequence: TGTGCCAGCAGCCCCCCCAGGGCCCATGGGCCCCAGCATTTT.

The chain combines TRBV9 with TRBJ2-3, with 7 nucleotides matching TRBD2. CDR1 is SGDLS, CDR2 YYNGEE, per germline. The CDR3 contains 17 residues. The J segment lost 6 bases and the V segment lost 0 bases, leaving 13 bases of the junction unmatched. Here the CDR3 reads CASSVGGWEGLADTQYF. For the CDR3, the DNA is TGTGCCAGCAGCGTAGGTGGTTGGGAGGGACTTGCGGATACGCAGTATTTT.

V and J are TRBV14 and TRBJ1-2; D gene ambiguous. V was trimmed by 2 bases and J by 10 bases, leaving 20 bases between them. The CDR3 runs 15 residues. Looked up from germline, CDR1 is SGHDN and CDR2 is FVKESK. CDR3 protein: CASSQRAASGEVYTF. The CDR3 bases are TGTGCCAGCAGCCAAAGGGCTGCGAGCGGGGAGGTCTACACCTTC.

CDR3 loop: CATSKDRGVNTGELFF. In DNA form, the CDR3 reads TGTGCCACCAGCAAGGACAGGGGTGTGAACACCGGGGAGCTGTTTTTT. The chain is built from TRBV15 and TRBJ2-2; 9 bases align to TRBD1. This CDR3 has 16 residues. V was clipped by 4 bases and J by 1 base; unmatched bases: 4. In germline, CDR1 is LNHNV, CDR2 YYDKDF (reference sequence).

This clone was found once. The rearrangement joins TRBV6-1 to TRBJ2-1; D not resolved. V was clipped by 7 bases and J by 0 bases, with 7 bases between them. The CDR3 is made up of 13 amino acids. The V gene's germline CDR1 is MNHNS and CDR2 SASEGT. CDR3 sequence reads: CASMGYSYNEQFF. The CDR3 coding sequence is TGTGCCAGCATGGGTTACTCCTACAATGAGCAGTTCTTC.

This clone turned up a few times. The V gene is TRBV4-3, the J gene TRBJ2-1; D is unresolved. The V gene's germline CDR1 is LGHNA and CDR2 YSLEER. Between the trimmed V and J ends, which lost 3 bases and 3 bases, there was a span of 18 bases. The CDR3 runs 17 residues. CDR3 loop: CASSQGSSANFYNEQFF. In nucleotides, the CDR3 is TGCGCCAGCAGCCAGGGGTCTTCGGCGAATTTCTACAATGAGCAGTTCTTC.